The 12 T cell receptor beta chains below all came from one sample that was sequenced in a study of cytomegalovirus exposure and HLA in healthy donors. Measured with immunoSEQ multiplex PCR; TCRdb has only the in-frame clones, and not every one. The sample lists 120,000 or so clones; about 84% were seen once. The sample taken for sequencing was PBMCs. These receptors were obtained from a woman aged 25 to 39 in good health and CMV-seronegative.

V usage is TRBV4-3 and J usage is TRBJ1-3; D call uncertain. The CDR3 consists of 17 residues. V lost 0 bases and J lost 1, with 13 bases in between. Germline V gene lookup returns CDR1 LGHNA and CDR2 YSLEER. The CDR3 loop reads CASSQEPPGFSGNTIYF. DNA for the CDR3: TGCGCCAGCAGCCAAGAACCCCCAGGCTTTTCTGGAAACACCATATATTTT.

This clone was counted only a few times. V usage is TRBV27 and J usage is TRBJ1-2; 8 bases are a match to TRBD1. Trimming removed 4 bases from V and 4 bases from J; junction bases left unmatched: 8. CDR1 is MNHEY and CDR2 is SMNVEV in the germline V gene (reference sequence). This CDR3 region has 15 residues. CDR3: CASSSSGGLGYGYTF. The DNA of the CDR3 is TGTGCCAGCAGTTCGTCAGGGGGCTTGGGCTATGGCTACACCTTC.

The rearrangement links TRBV2 to TRBJ1-1, with 9 bases aligning to TRBD1. V lost 7 bases to trimming and J lost 5 bases; unmatched junction nucleotides: 5. Germline CDR1 and CDR2: SNHLY and FYNNEI. The CDR3 runs to 13 residues. This CDR3 reads CASMGQGRTEAFF. CDR3 coding DNA: TGTGCCAGCATGGGACAGGGTAGGACTGAAGCTTTCTTT.

The chain combines TRBV7-2 with TRBJ2-1; 8 bases line up with TRBD2. Losses at the gene ends were 5 bases for V and 9 bases for J; bases not matched to a gene: 6. The germline V gene has CDR1 SGHTA and CDR2 FQGNSA. The CDR3 consists of 13 residues. DNA for the CDR3: TGTGCCAGCAGCCCTCGGGGGGGCAGTGAGCAGTTCTTC. Encoded protein: CASSPRGGSEQFF.

The V gene is TRBV6-5, the J gene TRBJ2-3; a possible D gene is TRBD2 (6 bases). Germline CDR1 and CDR2: MNHEY and SVGAGI. Trimming cost V 0 bases and J 2 bases, with 9 bases left between them. CDR3 length: 15 residues. CDR3 region: CASSYSGGSTDTQYF. CDR3 in DNA: TGTGCCAGCAGTTACTCGGGGGGTTCCACAGATACGCAGTATTTT.

The chain recombines TRBV2 with TRBJ2-3; 12 nucleotides line up with TRBD2. Germline V gene data show CDR1 as SNHLY and CDR2 as FYNNEI. The CDR3 is 14 amino acids. Trimming took 9 bases from V and 5 from J; bases not matched to a gene: 6. CDR3 region: CASLAGGQEDTQYF. The CDR3 bases are TGTGCCAGTCTAGCGGGGGGGCAGGAAGATACGCAGTATTTT.

This chain links TRBV7-9 with TRBJ1-3, with 10 bases lining up with TRBD1. J was trimmed by 6 bases and V by 2 bases; bases with no gene match: 13. The CDR3 loop spans 18 amino acids. Germline-derived CDR1 and CDR2 are SEHNR and FQNEAQ (reference sequence). CDR3 sequence reads: CASSLTPLDRGSVNTIYF. The CDR3 nucleotides are TGTGCCAGCAGCTTAACGCCCCTGGACAGGGGGTCGGTAAACACCATATATTTT. Supplemented by reference TRBV7-9 and TRBJ1-3, the full variable domain reads DTGVSQNPRHKITKRGQNVTFRCDPISEHNRLYWYRQTLGQGPEFLTYFQNEAQLEKSRLLSDRFSAERPKGSFSTLEIQRTEQGDSAMYLCASSLTPLDRGSVNTIYFGEGSWLTVV.

The rearrangement uses TRBV5-6 and TRBJ1-5, with a tentative D call TRBD1 (6 bases). Germline CDR1 and CDR2: SGHDT and YYEEEE. V shed 3 bases and J shed 6 bases, with 13 bases lying between them. The CDR3 consists of 14 residues. Here the CDR3 reads CASSSSTGTQPQHF. The DNA for the CDR3 is TGTGCCAGCAGCTCCTCGACAGGTACTCAGCCCCAGCATTTT.

The chain joins TRBV13 to TRBJ2-3; D gene uncertain. Deletions cut 3 bases from V and 2 bases from J, with 3 bases between. The CDR3 is 12 residues long. The germline CDR1 and CDR2 sequences are PRHDT and FYEKMQ (reference sequence). The CDR3 here is CASSFHTDTQYF. The CDR3 nucleotides read TGTGCCAGCAGCTTCCACACAGATACGCAGTATTTT.

The V gene is TRBV27, the J gene TRBJ1-5; 7 positions agree with TRBD1. This CDR3 spans 14 amino acids. The V gene's germline CDR1 is MNHEY and CDR2 SMNVEV (reference sequence). V was clipped by 2 bases and J by 3 bases; unmatched bases: 1. CDR3 in DNA: TGTGCCAGCAGTTTACAGGGGGACAATCAGCCCCAGCATTTT. Translating it yields CASSLQGDNQPQHF.

The chain has TRBV18 and TRBJ2-7, with 10 nucleotides matching TRBD1. There are 19 residues in the CDR3. V was pared by 3 bases and J by 2 bases, with 16 bases of the junction left unmatched. The germline CDR1 and CDR2 sequences are KGHSH and LQKENI. The CDR3 region has the DNA TGTGCCAGCTCACCGCTCGGGACAGGGGATCTTCCATCTACCTACGAGCAGTACTTC. Translated: CASSPLGTGDLPSTYEQYF.

A single count supports this clone. The rearrangement links TRBV5-1 to TRBJ2-5, with D perhaps matching TRBD2 (6 bases). There are 21 residues in the CDR3. From germline, CDR1 is SGHRS and CDR2 YFSETQ. Deletions cut 5 bases from V and 3 bases from J, with 35 bases between. CDR3 region: CASRLREPSRADWRAEETQYF. The CDR3 bases are TGCGCCAGCAGACTCCGAGAACCTTCCCGAGCCGATTGGAGGGCGGAAGAGACCCAGTACTTC.